The entry below describes one T cell receptor (beta chain). Antigen specificity is unknown. The entry originates in a study of T cells in localized non-small cell lung cancer. Findings of the study overall: Because sequencing included only one region (of the tumor), heterogeneity remains possible. Overall survival was longer when the density of T cells in the blood was higher. Uninvolved adjacent lung had the highest recorded T cell clonality, with tumor below it.

The V and J ends lost 2 bases and 1 base, in that order; junction bases with no gene match: 5. This CDR3 is 16 amino acids long. Germline loops: CDR1 SGHDT, CDR2 YYEEEE. Measured with immunoSEQ multiplex PCR; TCRdb has only the in-frame clones, and not every one. This sample has tens of thousands of clones, with around 90% found just once. The sample here was peripheral blood, taken before any cancer treatment. The origin of this receptor is a man between 18 and 49 years old with stage I lung adenocarcinoma. The chain links TRBV5-6 to TRBJ2-2; 7 bases match TRBD1. The CDR3 spells CASSFGQVMNTGELFF. For the CDR3, the DNA is TGTGCCAGCAGCTTCGGACAGGTGATGAACACCGGGGAGCTGTTTTTT. The variable domain in full, completed from reference TRBV5-6 and TRBJ2-2, reads DAGVTQSPTHLIKTRGQQVTLRCSPKSGHDTVSWYQQALGQGPQFIFQYYEEEERQRGNFPDRFSGHQFPNYSSELNVNALLLGDSALYLCASSFGQVMNTGELFFGEGSRLTVL.